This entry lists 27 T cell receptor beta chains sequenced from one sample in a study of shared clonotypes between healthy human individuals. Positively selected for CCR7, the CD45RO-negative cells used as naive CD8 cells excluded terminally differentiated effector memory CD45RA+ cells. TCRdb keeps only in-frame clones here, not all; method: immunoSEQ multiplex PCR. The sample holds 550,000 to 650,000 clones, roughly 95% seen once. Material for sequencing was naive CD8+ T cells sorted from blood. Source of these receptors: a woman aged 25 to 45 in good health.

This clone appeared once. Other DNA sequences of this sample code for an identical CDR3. The CDR3 nucleotides are TGCGCCAGCAGCCATTTAGGGGGGGCAGATACGCAGTATTTT. Amino acid sequence: CASSHLGGADTQYF. The genes are TRBV4-1 and TRBJ2-3; possible D gene TRBD2, 7 bases. V was clipped by 3 bases and J by 4 bases, with 11 bases between them. The germline gives CDR1 MGHRA, CDR2 YSYEKL. This CDR3 contains 14 residues.

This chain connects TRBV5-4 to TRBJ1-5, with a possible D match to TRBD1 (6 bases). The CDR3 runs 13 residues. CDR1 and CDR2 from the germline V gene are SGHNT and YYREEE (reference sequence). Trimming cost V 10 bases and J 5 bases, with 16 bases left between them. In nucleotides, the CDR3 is TGTGCCTCGGGGGGCTTGAGGGATCAGCCCCAGCATTTT. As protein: CASGGLRDQPQHF.

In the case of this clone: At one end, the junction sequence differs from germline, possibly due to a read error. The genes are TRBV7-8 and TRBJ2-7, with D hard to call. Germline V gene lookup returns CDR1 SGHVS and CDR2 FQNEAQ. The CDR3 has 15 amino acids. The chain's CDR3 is CTSSLVGLSSYEQYF. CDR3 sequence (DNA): TGTACCAGCAGCTTAGTCGGGCTTAGCTCCTACGAGCAGTACTTC.

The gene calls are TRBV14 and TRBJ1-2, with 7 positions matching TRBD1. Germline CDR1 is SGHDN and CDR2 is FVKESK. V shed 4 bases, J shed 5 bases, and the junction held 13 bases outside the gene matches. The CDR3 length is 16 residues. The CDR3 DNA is TGTGCCAGCAGCCCAATATACAGGGGTCTTGGGTATGGCTACACCTTC. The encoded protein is CASSPIYRGLGYGYTF.

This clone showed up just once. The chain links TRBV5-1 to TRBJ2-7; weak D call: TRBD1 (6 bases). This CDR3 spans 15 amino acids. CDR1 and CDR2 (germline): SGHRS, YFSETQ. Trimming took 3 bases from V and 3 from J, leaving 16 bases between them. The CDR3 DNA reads TGCGCCAGCAGCTCTCCGGGACACAATGTCTACGAGCAGTACTTC. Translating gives CASSSPGHNVYEQYF.

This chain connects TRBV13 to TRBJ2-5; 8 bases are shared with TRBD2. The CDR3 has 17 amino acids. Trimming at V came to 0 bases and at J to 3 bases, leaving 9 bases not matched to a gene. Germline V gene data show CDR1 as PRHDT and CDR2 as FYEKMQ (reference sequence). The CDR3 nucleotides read TGTGCCAGCAGCTTAGGGTTTAGGCGGGAGGACGAAGAGACCCAGTACTTC. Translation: CASSLGFRREDEETQYF.

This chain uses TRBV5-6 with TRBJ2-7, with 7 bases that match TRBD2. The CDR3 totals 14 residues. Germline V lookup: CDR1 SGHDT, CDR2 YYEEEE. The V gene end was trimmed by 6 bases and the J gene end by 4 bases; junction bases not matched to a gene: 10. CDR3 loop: CASTLGPAGYEQYF. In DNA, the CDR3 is TGTGCCAGCACCCTGGGGCCAGCGGGATACGAGCAGTACTTC.

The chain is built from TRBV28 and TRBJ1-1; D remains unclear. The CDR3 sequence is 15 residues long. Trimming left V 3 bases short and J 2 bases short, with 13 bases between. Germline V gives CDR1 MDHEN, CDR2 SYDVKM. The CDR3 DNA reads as TGTGCCAGCAGTTTCTGGGCAGCCGTAAACACTGAAGCTTTCTTT. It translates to CASSFWAAVNTEAFF.

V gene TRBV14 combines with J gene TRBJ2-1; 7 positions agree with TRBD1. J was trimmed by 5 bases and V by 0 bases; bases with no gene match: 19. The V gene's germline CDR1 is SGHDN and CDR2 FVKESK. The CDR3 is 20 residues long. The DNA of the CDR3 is TGTGCCAGCAGCCAAGAAACCCTCCACGAAATTGGACAGGTGGACAATGAGCAGTTCTTC. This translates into CASSQETLHEIGQVDNEQFF.

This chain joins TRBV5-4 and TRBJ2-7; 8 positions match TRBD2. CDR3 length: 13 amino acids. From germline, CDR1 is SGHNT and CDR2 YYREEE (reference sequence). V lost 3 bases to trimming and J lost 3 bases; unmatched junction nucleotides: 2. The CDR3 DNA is TGTGCCAGCAGCTCGGGGACTAGCTACGAGCAGTACTTC. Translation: CASSSGTSYEQYF. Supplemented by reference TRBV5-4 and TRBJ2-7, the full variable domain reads ETGVTQSPTHLIKTRGQQVTLRCSSQSGHNTVSWYQQALGQGPQFIFQYYREEENGRGNFPPRFSGLQFPNYSSELNVNALELDDSALYLCASSSGTSYEQYFGPGTRLTVT.

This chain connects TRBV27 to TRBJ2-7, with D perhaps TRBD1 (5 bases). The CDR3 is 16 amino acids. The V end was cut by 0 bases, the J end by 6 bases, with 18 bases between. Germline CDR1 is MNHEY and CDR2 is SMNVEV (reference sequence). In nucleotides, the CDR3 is TGTGCCAGCAGTTTATCGGGTGGTCGCAGGGCAGGCGAGCAGTACTTC. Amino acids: CASSLSGGRRAGEQYF.

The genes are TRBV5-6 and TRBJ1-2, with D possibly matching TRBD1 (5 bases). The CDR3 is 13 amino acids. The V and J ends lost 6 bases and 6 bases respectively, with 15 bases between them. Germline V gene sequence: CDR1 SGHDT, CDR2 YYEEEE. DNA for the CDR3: TGTGCCAGCACCCTCGCGCCAGGGCATGGCTACACCTTC. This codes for CASTLAPGHGYTF.

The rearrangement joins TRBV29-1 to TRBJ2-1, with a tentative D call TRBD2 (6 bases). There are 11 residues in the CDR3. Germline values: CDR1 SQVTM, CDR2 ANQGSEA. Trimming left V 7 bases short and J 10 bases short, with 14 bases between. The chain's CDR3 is CSGIRDSEQFF. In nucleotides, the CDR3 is TGCAGCGGGATCAGGGACTCCGAGCAGTTCTTC.

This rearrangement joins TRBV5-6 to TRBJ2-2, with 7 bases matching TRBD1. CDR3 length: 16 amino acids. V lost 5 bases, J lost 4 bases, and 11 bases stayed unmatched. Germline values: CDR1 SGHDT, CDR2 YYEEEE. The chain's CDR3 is CASRFWNRGGTGELFF. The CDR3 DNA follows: TGTGCCAGCAGATTTTGGAACAGGGGCGGCACCGGGGAGCTGTTTTTT.

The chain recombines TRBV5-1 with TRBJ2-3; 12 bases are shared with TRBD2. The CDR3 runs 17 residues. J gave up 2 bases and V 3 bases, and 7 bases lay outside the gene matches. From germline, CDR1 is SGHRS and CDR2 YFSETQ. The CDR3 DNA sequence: TGCGCCAGCAGCTGGAAGACTAGCGGGAGAGCCACAGATACGCAGTATTTT. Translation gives CASSWKTSGRATDTQYF.

The CDR3 nucleotides read TGTGCCTGGAGTGTTCCCGGGGGAGAAGAGACCCAGTACTTC. Its translation is CAWSVPGGEETQYF. This rearrangement joins TRBV30 to TRBJ2-5; tentatively, D is TRBD2 (6 bases). The CDR3 is 14 residues long. V was cut by 0 bases and J by 3 bases, with 11 bases left in between. Germline values: CDR1 GTSNPN, CDR2 SVGIG (reference sequence).

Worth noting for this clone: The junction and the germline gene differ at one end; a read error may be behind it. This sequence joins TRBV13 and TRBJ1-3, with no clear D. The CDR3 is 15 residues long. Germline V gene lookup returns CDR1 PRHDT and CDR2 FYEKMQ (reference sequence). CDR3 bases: TGTGCCAGCAGCTTAGCTGGGTTTACAGCGGAAAAGGTAGATTTT. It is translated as CASSLAGFTAEKVDF.

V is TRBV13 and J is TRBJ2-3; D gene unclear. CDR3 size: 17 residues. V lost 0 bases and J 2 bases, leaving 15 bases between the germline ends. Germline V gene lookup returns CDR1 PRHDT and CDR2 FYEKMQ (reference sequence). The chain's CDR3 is CASSLGSVGLLTDTQYF. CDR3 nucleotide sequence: TGTGCCAGCAGCTTAGGTTCGGTAGGGCTGCTCACAGATACGCAGTATTTT.

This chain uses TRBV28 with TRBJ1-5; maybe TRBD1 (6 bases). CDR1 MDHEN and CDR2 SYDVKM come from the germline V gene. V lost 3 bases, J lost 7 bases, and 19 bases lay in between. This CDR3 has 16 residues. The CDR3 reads CASSFLGGALNQPQHF. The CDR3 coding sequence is TGTGCCAGCAGTTTCCTAGGGGGGGCACTGAACCAGCCCCAGCATTTT.

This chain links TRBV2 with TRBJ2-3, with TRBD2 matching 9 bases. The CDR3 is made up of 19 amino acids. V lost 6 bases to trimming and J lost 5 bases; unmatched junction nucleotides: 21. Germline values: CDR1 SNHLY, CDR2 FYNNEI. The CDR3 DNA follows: TGTGCCAGCAGAGCTTTAGCGGGAGCTAGAGGGATTCGAGGAGATACGCAGTATTTT. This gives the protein CASRALAGARGIRGDTQYF.

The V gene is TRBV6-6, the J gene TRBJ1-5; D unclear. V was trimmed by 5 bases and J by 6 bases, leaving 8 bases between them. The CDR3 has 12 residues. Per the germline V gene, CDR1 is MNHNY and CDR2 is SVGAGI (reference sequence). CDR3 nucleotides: TGTGCCAGCAGTCCCCCGGGTCAGCCCCAGCATTTT. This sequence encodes CASSPPGQPQHF.

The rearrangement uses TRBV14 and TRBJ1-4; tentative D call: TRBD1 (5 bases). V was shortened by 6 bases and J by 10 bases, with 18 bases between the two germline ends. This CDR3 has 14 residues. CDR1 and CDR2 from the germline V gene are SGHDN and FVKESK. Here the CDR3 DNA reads TGTGCCAGCAGTATCGCAGGGAAGCGAGGAAAACTGTTTTTT. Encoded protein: CASSIAGKRGKLFF.

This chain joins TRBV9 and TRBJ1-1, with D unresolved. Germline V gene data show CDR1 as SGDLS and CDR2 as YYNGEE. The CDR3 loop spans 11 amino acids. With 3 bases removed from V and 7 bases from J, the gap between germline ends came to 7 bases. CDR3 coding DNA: TGTGCCAGCAGCGCGGGGAATGAAGCTTTCTTT. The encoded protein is CASSAGNEAFF.

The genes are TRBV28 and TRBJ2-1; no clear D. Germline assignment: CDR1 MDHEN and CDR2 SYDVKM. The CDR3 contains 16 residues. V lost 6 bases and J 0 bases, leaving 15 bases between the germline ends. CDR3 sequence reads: CASSLGWQSSYNEQFF. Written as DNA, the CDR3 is TGTGCCAGCAGCCTCGGCTGGCAGAGCTCCTACAATGAGCAGTTCTTC.

CDR3 amino acids: CATREGKLTGAGTEAFF. The CDR3 DNA reads as TGTGCCACCCGAGAGGGCAAACTGACAGGGGCAGGGACTGAAGCTTTCTTT. The chain is built from TRBV27 and TRBJ1-1; 8 bases are shared with TRBD1. The CDR3 is 17 residues long. With V trimmed by 10 bases and J by 5 bases, 21 bases remained unmatched. Per the germline V gene, CDR1 is MNHEY and CDR2 is SMNVEV (reference sequence).

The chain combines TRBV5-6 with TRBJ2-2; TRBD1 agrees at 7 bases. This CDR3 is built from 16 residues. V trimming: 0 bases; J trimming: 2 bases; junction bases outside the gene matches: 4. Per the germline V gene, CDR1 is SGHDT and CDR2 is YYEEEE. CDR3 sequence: CASSLEYRGNTGELFF. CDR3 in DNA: TGTGCCAGCAGCTTGGAGTACAGGGGCAACACCGGGGAGCTGTTTTTT.

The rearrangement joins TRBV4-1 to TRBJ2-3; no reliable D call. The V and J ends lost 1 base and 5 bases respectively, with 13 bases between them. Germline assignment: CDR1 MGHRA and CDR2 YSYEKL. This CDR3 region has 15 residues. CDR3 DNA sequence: TGCGCCAGCAGCCAAGTGAACAGCCCTGGAGATACGCAGTATTTT. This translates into CASSQVNSPGDTQYF.